The subject of this entry is one TCR beta chain. Antigen: not known. The germline V gene has CDR1 SGHDT and CDR2 YYEEEE. This CDR3 has 16 amino acids. J gave up 0 bases and V 3 bases, and 6 bases lay outside the gene matches. The CD4+ and CD8+ fractions came from positive magnetic bead selection and were purity-checked by flow cytometry. This sample was included in a study of somatic mutations in cytotoxic T cells in rheumatoid arthritis. General study findings and limits: For 8 of 65 patients, a single CD8+ clone accounted for more than 20% of CD8+ cells.

Repertoires were generated with immunoSEQ multiplex PCR, while TCRdb's copy carries only in-frame clones and drops some. Of 25,000 to 30,000 clones in the sample, roughly 82% are singletons; the top ten hold roughly 5.6%. The sequence came from a man over 45 in good health. This rearrangement joins TRBV5-6 to TRBJ2-7; 10 bases map to TRBD2. Sequenced material: CD8+ T cells sorted from blood. The CDR3: CASSWGGLAHSYEQYF. The CDR3 nucleotides are TGTGCCAGCAGCTGGGGGGGACTAGCGCACTCCTACGAGCAGTACTTC.